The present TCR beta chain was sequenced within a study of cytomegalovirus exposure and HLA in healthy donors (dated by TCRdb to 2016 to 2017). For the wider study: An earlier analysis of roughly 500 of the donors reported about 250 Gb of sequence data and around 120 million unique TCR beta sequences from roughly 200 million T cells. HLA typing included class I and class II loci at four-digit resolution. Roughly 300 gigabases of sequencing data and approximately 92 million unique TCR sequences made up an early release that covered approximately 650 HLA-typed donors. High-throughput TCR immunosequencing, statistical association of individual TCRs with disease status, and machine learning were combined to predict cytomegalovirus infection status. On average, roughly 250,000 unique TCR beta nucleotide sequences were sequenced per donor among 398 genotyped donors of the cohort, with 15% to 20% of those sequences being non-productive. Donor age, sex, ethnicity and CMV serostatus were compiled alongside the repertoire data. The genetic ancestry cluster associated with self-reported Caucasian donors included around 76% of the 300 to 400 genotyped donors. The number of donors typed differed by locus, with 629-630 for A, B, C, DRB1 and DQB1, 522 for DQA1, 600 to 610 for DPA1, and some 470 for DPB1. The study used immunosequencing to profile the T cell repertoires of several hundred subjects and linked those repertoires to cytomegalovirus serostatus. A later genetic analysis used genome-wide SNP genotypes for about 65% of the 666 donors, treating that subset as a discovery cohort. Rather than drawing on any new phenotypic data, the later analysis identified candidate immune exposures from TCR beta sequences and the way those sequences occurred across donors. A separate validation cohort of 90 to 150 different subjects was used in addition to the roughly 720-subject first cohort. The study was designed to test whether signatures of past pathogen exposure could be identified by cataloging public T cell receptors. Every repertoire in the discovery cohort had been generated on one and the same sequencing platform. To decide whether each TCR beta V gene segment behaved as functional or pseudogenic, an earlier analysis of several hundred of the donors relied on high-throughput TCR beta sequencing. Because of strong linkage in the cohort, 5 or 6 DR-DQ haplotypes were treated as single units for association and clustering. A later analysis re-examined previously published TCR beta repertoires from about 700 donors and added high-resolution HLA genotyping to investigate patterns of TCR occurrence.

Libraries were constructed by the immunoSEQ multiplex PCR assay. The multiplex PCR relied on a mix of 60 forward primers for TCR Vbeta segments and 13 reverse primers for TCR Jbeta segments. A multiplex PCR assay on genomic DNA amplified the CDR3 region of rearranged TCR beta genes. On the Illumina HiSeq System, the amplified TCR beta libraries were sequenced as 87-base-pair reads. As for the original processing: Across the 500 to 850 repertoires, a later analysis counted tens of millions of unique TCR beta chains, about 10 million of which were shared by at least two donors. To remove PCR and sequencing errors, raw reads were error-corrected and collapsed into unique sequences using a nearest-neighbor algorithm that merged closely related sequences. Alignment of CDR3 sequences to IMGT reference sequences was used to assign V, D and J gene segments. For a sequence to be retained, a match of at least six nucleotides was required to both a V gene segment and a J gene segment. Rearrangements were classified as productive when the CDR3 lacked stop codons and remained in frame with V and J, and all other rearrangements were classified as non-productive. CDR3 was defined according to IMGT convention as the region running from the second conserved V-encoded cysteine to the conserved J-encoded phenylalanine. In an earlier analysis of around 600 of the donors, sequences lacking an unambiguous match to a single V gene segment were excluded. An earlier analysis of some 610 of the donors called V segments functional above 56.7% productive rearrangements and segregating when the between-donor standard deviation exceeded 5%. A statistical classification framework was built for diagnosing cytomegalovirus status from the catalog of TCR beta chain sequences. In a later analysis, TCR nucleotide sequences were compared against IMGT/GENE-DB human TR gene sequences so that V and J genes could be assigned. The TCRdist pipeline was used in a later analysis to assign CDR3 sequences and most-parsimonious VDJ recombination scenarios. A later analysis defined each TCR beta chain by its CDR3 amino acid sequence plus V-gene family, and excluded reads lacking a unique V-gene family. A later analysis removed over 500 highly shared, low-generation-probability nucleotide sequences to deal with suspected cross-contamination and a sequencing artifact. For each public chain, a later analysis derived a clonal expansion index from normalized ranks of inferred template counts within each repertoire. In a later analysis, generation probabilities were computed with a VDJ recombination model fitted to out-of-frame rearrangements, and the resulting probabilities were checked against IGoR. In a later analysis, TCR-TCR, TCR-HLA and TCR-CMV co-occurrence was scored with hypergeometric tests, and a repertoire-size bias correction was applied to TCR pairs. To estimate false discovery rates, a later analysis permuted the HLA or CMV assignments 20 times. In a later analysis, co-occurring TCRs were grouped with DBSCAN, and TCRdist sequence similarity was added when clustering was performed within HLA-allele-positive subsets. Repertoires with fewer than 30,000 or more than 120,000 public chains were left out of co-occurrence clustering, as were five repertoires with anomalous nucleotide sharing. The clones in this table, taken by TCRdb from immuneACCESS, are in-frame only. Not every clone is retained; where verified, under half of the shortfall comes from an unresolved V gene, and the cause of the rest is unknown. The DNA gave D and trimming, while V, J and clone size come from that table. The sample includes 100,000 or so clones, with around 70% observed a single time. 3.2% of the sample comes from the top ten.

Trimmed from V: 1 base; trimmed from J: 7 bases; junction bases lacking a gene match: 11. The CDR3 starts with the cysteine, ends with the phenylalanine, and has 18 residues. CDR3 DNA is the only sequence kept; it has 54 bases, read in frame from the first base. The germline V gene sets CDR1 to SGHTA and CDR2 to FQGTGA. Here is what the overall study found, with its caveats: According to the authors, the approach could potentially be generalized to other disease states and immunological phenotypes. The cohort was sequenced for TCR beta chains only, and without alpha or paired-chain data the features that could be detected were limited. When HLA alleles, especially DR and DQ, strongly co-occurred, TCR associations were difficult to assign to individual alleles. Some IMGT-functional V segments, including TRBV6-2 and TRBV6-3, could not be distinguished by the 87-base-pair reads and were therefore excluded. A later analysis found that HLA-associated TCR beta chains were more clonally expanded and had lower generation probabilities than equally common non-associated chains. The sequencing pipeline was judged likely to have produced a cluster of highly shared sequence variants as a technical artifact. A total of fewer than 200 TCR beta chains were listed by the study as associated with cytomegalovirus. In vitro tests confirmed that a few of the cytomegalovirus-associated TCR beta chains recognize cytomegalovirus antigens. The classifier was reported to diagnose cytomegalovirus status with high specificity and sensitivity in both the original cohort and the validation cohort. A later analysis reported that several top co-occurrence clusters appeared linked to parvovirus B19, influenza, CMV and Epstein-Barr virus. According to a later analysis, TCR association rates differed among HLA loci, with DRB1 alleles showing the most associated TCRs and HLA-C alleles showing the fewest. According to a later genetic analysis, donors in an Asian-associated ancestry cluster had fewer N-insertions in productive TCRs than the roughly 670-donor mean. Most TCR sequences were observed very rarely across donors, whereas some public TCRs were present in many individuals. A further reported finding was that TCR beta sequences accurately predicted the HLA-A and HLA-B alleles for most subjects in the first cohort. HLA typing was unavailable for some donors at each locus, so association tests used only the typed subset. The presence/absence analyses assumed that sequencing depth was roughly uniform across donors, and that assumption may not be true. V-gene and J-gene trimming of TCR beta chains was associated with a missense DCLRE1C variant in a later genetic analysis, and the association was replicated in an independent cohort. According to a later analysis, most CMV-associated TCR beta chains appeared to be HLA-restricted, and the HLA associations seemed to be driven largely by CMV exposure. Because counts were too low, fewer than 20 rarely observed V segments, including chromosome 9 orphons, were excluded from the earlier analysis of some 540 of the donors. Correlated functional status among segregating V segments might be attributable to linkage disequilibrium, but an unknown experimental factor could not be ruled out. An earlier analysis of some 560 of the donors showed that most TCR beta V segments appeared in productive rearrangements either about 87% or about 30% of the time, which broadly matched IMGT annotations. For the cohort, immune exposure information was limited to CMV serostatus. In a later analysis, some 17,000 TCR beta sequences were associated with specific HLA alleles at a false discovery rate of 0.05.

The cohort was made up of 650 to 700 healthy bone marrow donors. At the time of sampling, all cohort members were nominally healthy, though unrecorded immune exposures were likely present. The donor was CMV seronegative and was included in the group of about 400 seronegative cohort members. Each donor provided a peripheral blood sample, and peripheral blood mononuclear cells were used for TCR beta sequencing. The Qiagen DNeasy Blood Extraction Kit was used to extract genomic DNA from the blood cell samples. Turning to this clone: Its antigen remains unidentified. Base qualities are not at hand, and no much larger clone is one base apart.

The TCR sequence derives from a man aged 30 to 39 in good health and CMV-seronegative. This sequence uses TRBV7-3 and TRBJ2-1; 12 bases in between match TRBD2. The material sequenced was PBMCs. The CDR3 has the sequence CASSLKPLGLAGLNEQFF. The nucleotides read TGTGCCAGCAGCTTAAAACCCCTAGGACTAGCGGGATTGAATGAGCAGTTCTTC. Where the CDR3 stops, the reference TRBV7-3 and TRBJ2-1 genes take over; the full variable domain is GAGVSQTPSNKVTEKGKYVELRCDPISGHTALYWYRQSLGQGPEFLIYFQGTGAADDSGLPNDRFFAVRPEGSVSTLKIQRTERGDSAVYLCASSLKPLGLAGLNEQFFGPGTRLTVL.